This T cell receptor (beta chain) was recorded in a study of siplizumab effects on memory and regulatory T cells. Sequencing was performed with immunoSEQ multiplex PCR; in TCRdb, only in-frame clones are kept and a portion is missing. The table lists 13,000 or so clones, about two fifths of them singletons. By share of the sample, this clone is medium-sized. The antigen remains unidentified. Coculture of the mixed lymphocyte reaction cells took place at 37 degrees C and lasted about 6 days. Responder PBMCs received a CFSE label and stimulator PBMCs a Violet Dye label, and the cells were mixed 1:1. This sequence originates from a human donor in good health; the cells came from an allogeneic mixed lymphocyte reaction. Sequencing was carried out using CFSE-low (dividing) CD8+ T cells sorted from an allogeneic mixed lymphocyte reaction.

CDR3 nucleotides: TGCGCCAGCAGCTTGGCAGGGTCTAACTATGGCTACACCTTC. Translation gives CASSLAGSNYGYTF. V gene TRBV5-1 combines with J gene TRBJ1-2; a possible D gene is TRBD1 (5 bases). Trimming shortened V by 0 bases and J by 0 bases, and 6 bases separated the two germline ends. Germline V lookup: CDR1 SGHRS, CDR2 YFSETQ. The CDR3 consists of 14 residues.